This TCR beta chain is drawn from a study of blood T cell repertoires in COVID-19. Repertoires were generated with immunoSEQ multiplex PCR, while TCRdb's copy carries only in-frame clones and drops some. This sample has about 150,000 clones, with around 90% found just once. The table lists this clone with a few counts. Source material: peripheral blood. The receptor comes from a human donor in a cohort sampled during active COVID-19.

The CDR3 spells CASRHDRDNGYTF. CDR3 bases: TGTGCCAGCAGACATGACAGGGACAATGGCTACACCTTC. This chain uses TRBV6-5 with TRBJ1-2, with 7 bases aligning to TRBD1. The CDR3 runs to 13 residues. Germline CDR1 is MNHEY and CDR2 is SVGAGI. The trim removed 6 bases at V and 6 bases at J, leaving 7 bases unmatched.